This entry is about one T cell receptor (beta chain). Its antigen is not known. Using its own MiXCR run on the 5' RACE reads, TCRdb lists one record per CDR3 protein. This table has 200,000 to 250,000 distinct CDR3 sequences, 2.5% to 3.5% appearing once. This specimen belongs to a study of T cells after yellow fever vaccination. Study-wide results and caveats: A small share of clonotypes appeared in both CD4 and CD8 compartments. Post-booster repertoires contained most primary-vaccination clones again (approximately 95% CD4, less than 90% CD8). From the bulk population, abundant clonotypes could contaminate and appear within FACS-sorted repertoires.

The sequence came from a young man who received the YFV17D yellow fever vaccine. The source was CD4+ T cells sorted from PBMCs, collected 10 days after the yellow fever booster vaccination.

The CDR3 DNA reads TGTGCCAGCAGGGGGACTAGCCCTTACAATGAGCAGTTCTTC. Amino acids: CASRGTSPYNEQFF. The V call is TRBV6-1, the J call TRBJ2-1, with 9 bases matching TRBD2. The CDR3 has 14 amino acids. V was pared by 6 bases and J by 4 bases, with 4 bases of the junction left unmatched. Per the germline V gene, CDR1 is MNHNS and CDR2 is SASEGT.